This T cell receptor beta chain was recovered during a study of shared clonotypes between healthy human individuals. The repertoire was sequenced with immunoSEQ multiplex PCR; TCRdb's copy has only in-frame clones and lacks some. The sample carries a few million clones, approximately 94% recorded once. A remark on this clone: Other DNA sequences in this specimen translate into the identical CDR3.

There are 15 residues in the CDR3. CDR1 and CDR2 (germline): LNHDA, SQIVND (reference sequence). J gave up 1 base and V 4 bases, and 2 bases lay outside the gene matches. The receptor comes from a man aged 18-30 years in good health. This chain links TRBV19 with TRBJ2-5, with TRBD2 matching over 11 bases. The sequencing input was naive CD4+ T cells sorted from blood. Sample subset: CD45RA+ positively selected. The CDR3: CASSSLAGGQETQYF. In DNA form, the CDR3 reads TGTGCCAGTAGTAGCCTAGCGGGGGGCCAAGAGACCCAGTACTTC.